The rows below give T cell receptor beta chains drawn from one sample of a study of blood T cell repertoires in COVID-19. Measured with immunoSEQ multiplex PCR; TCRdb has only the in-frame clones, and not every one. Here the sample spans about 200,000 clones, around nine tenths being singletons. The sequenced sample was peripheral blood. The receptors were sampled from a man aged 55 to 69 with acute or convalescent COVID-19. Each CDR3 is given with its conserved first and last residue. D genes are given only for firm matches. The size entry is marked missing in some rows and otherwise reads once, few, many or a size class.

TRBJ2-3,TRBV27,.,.,TGTGCCAGCAGGGCTAGCCCCCCCACAGATACGCAGTATTTT,CASRASPPTDTQYF
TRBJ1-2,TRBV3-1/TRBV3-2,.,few,TGTGCCAGCAGCCCGGCACCGAATTCCCCGCATGACAGTAACTATGGCTACACCTTC,CASSPAPNSPHDSNYGYTF
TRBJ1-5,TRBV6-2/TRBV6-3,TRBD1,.,TGTGCCAGCAGTTACTTGGACAGGGGTTTGTTGAGAAAGGATCAGCCCCAGCATTTT,CASSYLDRGLLRKDQPQHF
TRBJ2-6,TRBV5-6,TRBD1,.,TGTGCCAGCAGCTGGGACCGGGACAGGGGGCTGACTGGGGCCAACGTCCTGACTTTC,CASSWDRDRGLTGANVLTF
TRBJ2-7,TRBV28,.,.,TGTGCCAGCAGCCTGGACTCCATCTACGAGCAGTACTTC,CASSLDSIYEQYF
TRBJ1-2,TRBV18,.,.,TGTGCCAGCTCACCACCGAACAAAAGGGGAGGTAACTATGGCTACACCTTC,CASSPPNKRGGNYGYTF
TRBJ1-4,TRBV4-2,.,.,TGTGCCAGCAGCCAAGATAAAGGCCTGACAGGAGGGACTACTGAAAAACTGTTTTTT,CASSQDKGLTGGTTEKLFF
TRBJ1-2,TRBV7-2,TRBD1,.,TGTGCCAGCAGCTCCACTGGGGACAGCTTCGCCTATGGCTACACCTTC,CASSSTGDSFAYGYTF
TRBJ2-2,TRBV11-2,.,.,TGTGCCAGCAGCCTATCGCCAGGTGCTACGACCGGGGAGCTGTTTTTT,CASSLSPGATTGELFF
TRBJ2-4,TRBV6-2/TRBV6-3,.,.,TGTGCCAGCAGTTCCCGTGGCAGGGTGAACTTCATTCAGTACTTC,CASSSRGRVNFIQYF
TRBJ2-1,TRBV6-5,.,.,TGTGCCAGCAGTATAAAACCTCTCACAGGGAGTGAGCAGTTCTTC,CASSIKPLTGSEQFF
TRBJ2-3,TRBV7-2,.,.,TGTGCCAGCAGCTTAGCTCTGGGGTTGGGGCATACGCAGTATTTT,CASSLALGLGHTQYF
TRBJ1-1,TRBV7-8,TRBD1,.,TGTGCCAGCAGCTCGGACAGGGATGGTAGTAACACTGAAGCTTTCTTT,CASSSDRDGSNTEAFF
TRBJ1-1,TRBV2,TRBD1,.,TGTGCCAGCAGTCCTGCCCCGACAGGGATCGGCAATGAAGCTTTCTTT,CASSPAPTGIGNEAFF
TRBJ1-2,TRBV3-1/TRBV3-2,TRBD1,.,TGTGCCAGCAGCCCACCCAGGGGGCGCGGGTATGGCTACACCTTC,CASSPPRGRGYGYTF
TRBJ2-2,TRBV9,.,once,TGTGCCAGCAGCACGAGGGGGGACAGGAACACCGGGGAGCTGTTTTTT,CASSTRGDRNTGELFF
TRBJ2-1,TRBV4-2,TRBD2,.,TGTGCCAGCAGTCAAGGGGCCGGACTAGCGGGGGGGCGGAGCTCCTACAATGAGCAGTTCTTC,CASSQGAGLAGGRSSYNEQFF
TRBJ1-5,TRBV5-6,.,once,TGTGCCAGCAGCCCGCGGGGGGGGTTTCAGCCCCAGCATTTT,CASSPRGGFQPQHF
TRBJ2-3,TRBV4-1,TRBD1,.,TGCGCCAGCAGCGCCGGACAGGGGGGAAGCACAGATACGCAGTATTTT,CASSAGQGGSTDTQYF
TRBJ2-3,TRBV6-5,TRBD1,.,TGTGCCAGCAGAACCGGGACAGGGGTGTCAGATACGCAGTATTTT,CASRTGTGVSDTQYF
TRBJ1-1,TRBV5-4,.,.,TGTGCCAGCAGCTCGGGGGGGGTTAACATGAACACTGAAGCTTTCTTT,CASSSGGVNMNTEAFF
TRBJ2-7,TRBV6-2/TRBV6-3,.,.,TGTGCCAGCAGTTTCCGTTGGGGGGTTCCCTCCGAGCAGTACTTC,CASSFRWGVPSEQYF
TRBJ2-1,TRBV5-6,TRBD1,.,TGTGCCAGCAGCTCCACAGGGGTTGAGCAGTTCTTC,CASSSTGVEQFF
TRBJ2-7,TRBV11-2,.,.,TGTGCCAGCAGCTTGCAACTAGAGGCATCCTACGAGCAGTACTTC,CASSLQLEASYEQYF
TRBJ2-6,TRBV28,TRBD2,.,TGTGCCAGCAGTCCAAGCAGGGAGGGTACTGGGGCCAACGTCCTGACTTTC,CASSPSREGTGANVLTF
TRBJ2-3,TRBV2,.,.,TGTGCCAGCAGGGGAGTCCGGGGCACAGATACGCAGTATTTT,CASRGVRGTDTQYF
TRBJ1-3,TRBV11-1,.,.,TGTGCCAGCAGCGCACAGAGAAACACCATATATTTT,CASSAQRNTIYF
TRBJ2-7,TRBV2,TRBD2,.,TGTGCCAGCGCCTTGGGCGGGGGGCCGTACGAGCAGTACTTC,CASALGGGPYEQYF
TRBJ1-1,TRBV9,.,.,TGTGCCAGCAGCGCCGCCATCTCGGCGGGAACTGAAGCTTTCTTT,CASSAAISAGTEAFF
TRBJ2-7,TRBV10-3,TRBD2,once,TGTGCCGCCCAACCGACTAGCTCAGGGATCTACGAGCAGTACTTC,CAAQPTSSGIYEQYF
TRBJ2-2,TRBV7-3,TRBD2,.,TGTGCCAGCAGCTTAAGGAGTCTAGCGGGTAACACCGGGGAGCTGTTTTTT,CASSLRSLAGNTGELFF
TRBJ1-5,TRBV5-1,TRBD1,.,TGCGCCAGCAGCGAAGATACAGGGGTTGCTCAGCCCCAGCATTTT,CASSEDTGVAQPQHF
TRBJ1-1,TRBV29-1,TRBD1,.,TGCAGCGTAAACAGGGGGCAGGGCACTGAAGCTTTCTTT,CSVNRGQGTEAFF
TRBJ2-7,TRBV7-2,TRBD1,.,TGTGCCAGCGGACAGGGGACTAACGAGCAGTACTTC,CASGQGTNEQYF
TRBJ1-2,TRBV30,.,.,TGTGCCTGGAGTGTACTAGAATCTTCCTGGTTC,CAWSVLESSWF
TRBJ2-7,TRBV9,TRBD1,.,TGTGCCAGCAGCCCGACAGGGGCCCCTACCTACGAGCAGTACTTC,CASSPTGAPTYEQYF
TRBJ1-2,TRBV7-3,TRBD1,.,TGTGCCAGCAGCCCCGGGCACACAGGGGGCTATGGCTACACCTTC,CASSPGHTGGYGYTF
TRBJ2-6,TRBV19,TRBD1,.,TGTGCCAGTAGCGGGGACAGGGGACGAAACTCTGGGGCCAACGTCCTGACTTTC,CASSGDRGRNSGANVLTF
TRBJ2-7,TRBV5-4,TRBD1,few,TGTGCCAGCAGCGCTCCGACAGGGGGCGCCGGATCCGAGCAGTACTTC,CASSAPTGGAGSEQYF
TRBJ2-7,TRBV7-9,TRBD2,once,TGTGCCAGCAGCCCCCTTAGCGGGGGGGGCTCCTACGAGCAGTACTTC,CASSPLSGGGSYEQYF
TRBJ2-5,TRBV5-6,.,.,TGTGCCAGCAGCTTGTTTGGGAGGGGGGGATCCTCTAAAGAGACCCAGTACTTC,CASSLFGRGGSSKETQYF
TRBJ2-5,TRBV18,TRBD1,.,TGTGCCAGCTCTCCCCGAATGGGACAGGGAGAGACCCAGTACTTC,CASSPRMGQGETQYF
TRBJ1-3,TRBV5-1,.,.,TGCGCCAGCAGCCCAAACGCAGGCGGGAGAAACACCATATATTTT,CASSPNAGGRNTIYF
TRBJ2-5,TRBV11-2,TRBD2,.,TGTGCCAGCAGTTCCTCTAGCGGGGGGGCACGTGAGACCCAGTACTTC,CASSSSSGGARETQYF
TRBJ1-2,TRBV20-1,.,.,TGCAGTGCTGGGCAGGGAGGTGGCTACACCTTC,CSAGQGGGYTF
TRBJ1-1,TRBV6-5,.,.,TGTGCCAGCAGTTACGGGGGGTTTGGCACTGAAGCTTTCTTT,CASSYGGFGTEAFF
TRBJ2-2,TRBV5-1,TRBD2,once,TGCGCCAGCAGCTTGAGCGGGGGCGTGGGCACCGGGGAGCTGTTTTTT,CASSLSGGVGTGELFF
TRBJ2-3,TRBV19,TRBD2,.,TGTGCCAGTAGTATTGGGGCTAGCGGGGGGATAGATACGCAGTATTTT,CASSIGASGGIDTQYF
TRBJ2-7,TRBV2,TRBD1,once,TGTGCCAGCAGCGGGACAGCCACCTACGAGCAGTACTTC,CASSGTATYEQYF
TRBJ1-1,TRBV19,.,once,TGTGCCAGTAGTATATCCCCTCTAAAACCCGAAAACACTGAAGCTTTCTTT,CASSISPLKPENTEAFF
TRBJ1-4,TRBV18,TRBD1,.,TGTGCCAGCTCCTCGACAGGGAGGAATGAAAAACTGTTTTTT,CASSSTGRNEKLFF
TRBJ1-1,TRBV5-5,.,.,TGTGCCAGCAGCTTGGGTAGCAACACTGAAGCTTTCTTT,CASSLGSNTEAFF
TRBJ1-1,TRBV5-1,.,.,TGCGCCAGCAATGCGGGGTCGAACACTGAAGCTTTCTTT,CASNAGSNTEAFF
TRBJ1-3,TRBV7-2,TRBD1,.,TGTGCCAGCAGCTTAGCCGGGACAGGGGAGGTATTTTCTGGAAACACCATATATTTT,CASSLAGTGEVFSGNTIYF
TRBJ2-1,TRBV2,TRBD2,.,TGTGCCAGCAGTGGACTAGCGGGGGGAAGAGATGAGCAGTTCTTC,CASSGLAGGRDEQFF
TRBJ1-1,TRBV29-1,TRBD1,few,TGCAGCGTCCAATCCGGGACAGCTTTGAACACTGAAGCTTTCTTT,CSVQSGTALNTEAFF
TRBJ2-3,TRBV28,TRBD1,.,TGTGCCAGTACCCGGACAGGGTCTAGCACAGATACGCAGTATTTT,CASTRTGSSTDTQYF
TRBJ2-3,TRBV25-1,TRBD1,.,TGTGCCAGCAGTGAAGACAGGGGGCAGGCAGATACGCAGTATTTT,CASSEDRGQADTQYF
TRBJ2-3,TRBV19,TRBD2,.,TGTGCCAGTAGTGGCCGACTAGCGGGGGGGGGAGATACGCAGTATTTT,CASSGRLAGGGDTQYF
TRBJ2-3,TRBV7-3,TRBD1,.,TGTGCCAGCAGCTTAAACAGGGGGTACGCCACAGATACGCAGTATTTT,CASSLNRGYATDTQYF